These T cell receptor beta chains were read from a single sample in a study of technical replicates of blood from several donors. Data came from immunoSEQ multiplex PCR; TCRdb stores just in-frame clones and leaves some out. Among tens of thousands of clones listed, roughly 90% were seen once. Sequencing used T cells isolated from PBMCs. The source of these receptors is a human donor in good health. Both conserved end residues are trimmed from each CDR3. The D gene is left open where the match is weak. Clone size appears in some rows only: once, few, many, or a class for an expanded clone.

size | V | D | CDR3
once | TRBV16 | - | ASSHWRRGRSYEQY
- | TRBV10-1 | - | ASSRGGDLNTEAF
few | TRBV9 | TRBD1 | ASSLGGQGIAEAF
- | TRBV5-4 | TRBD2 | ASRLAGDSYEQY
once | TRBV5-1 | - | ASSFQDQGNEKLF
- | TRBV19 | - | ASRAPGFHTEAF
- | TRBV5-1 | TRBD2 | ASSAGGGSYNEQF
- | TRBV5-4 | - | ASSVSEGREQY
- | TRBV19 | TRBD1 | AKLGTGGQRQETQY
- | TRBV19 | TRBD1 | ASTQGSSGNTIY
- | TRBV4-1 | TRBD2 | ASSPTPGTSGTYSYEQY
- | TRBV11-3 | - | ASSLDRANTEAF
- | TRBV11-3 | TRBD2 | ASSIGTSESTDTQY
- | TRBV28 | - | ASRRGTEAF
- | TRBV5-6 | TRBD1 | ASSLTTEGGFTYNEQF
- | TRBV19 | - | ASSRGGNTGELF
- | TRBV29-1 | TRBD1 | SVEEGGGQPQH
- | TRBV27 | TRBD2 | ASSLKRGSFSNTGELF
- | TRBV9 | - | ASSPRGNTIY
- | TRBV7-2 | TRBD2 | ASSPTNPGLALGDYEQY
few | TRBV4-1 | TRBD2 | ASSQGPSGRSYEQY
- | TRBV14 | TRBD1 | ASSQRQGLGTEAF
few | TRBV11-2 | - | ASSFSRGAYEQY
- | TRBV6-6 | - | ASSLDYEQF
- | TRBV7-3 | - | ASSEDGNSPLH
- | TRBV29-1 | - | SVERRNENEKLF
- | TRBV4-1 | - | ASSQVGGVANYGYT
- | TRBV19 | - | ASSIESAGRFYNEQF
- | TRBV6-5 | TRBD2 | ASTRLAGGWSEQF
- | TRBV7-7 | - | ASSLGGDSYEQY
- | TRBV7-9 | TRBD1 | ASSQGAGTGELF
- | TRBV6-1 | TRBD1 | ASSERTGYNQPQH
- | TRBV28 | TRBD1 | ASNVGRGPGSGNTIY
- | TRBV4-1 | - | ASSRFRDSSYEQY
- | TRBV6-1 | TRBD1 | ASRNRGTGEQY
few | TRBV5-1 | - | ASSLGAMGDGNTEAF
- | TRBV6-5 | - | ASSYGTQGHNEQF
few | TRBV29-1 | - | SVGGGNTEAF
- | TRBV27 | TRBD2 | ASSLAGGQDYEQY
- | TRBV11-2 | TRBD2 | ASSLGIAGHEQY
- | TRBV30 | TRBD1 | AWSGGGYEQF
- | TRBV5-1 | - | ASQGGSRGTQY
- | TRBV27 | - | ASTRAGHNTDTQY
- | TRBV7-9 | - | AGWAQGNTEAF
once | TRBV7-9 | TRBD1 | ASSPQGGPHEQY
- | TRBV18 | - | ASHPTEINTEAF
- | TRBV11-3 | TRBD1 | ASSLEGGQGIYGYEQY
- | TRBV15 | - | ATSREPGEETQY
- | TRBV6-6 | - | ATKRGGSGNTIY
- | TRBV6-1 | - | ASSDRGSTEAF
- | TRBV7-9 | - | ASSLSGGTSYEQY
- | TRBV6-5 | TRBD2 | ASSSLAGGSSYEQY
- | TRBV7-8 | - | ASSSYGVSSYNEQF